This T cell receptor (beta chain) was profiled in a study of blood T cells in healthy people across ages. Sample-barcoded 5' priming and a J-beta primer mix drove a second PCR of about 6 to 12 cycles. TCRdb analysed the 5' RACE reads with MiXCR anew, one entry per CDR3 protein. The repertoire holds about 570,000 distinct CDR3 sequences, with 27% as singletons. In regard to this clonotype: What it binds is unknown.

Broader study findings: Roughly linear age-related decline in beta diversity appeared, significant by age 40.

This TCR was recovered from a woman between 65 and 79 years old in good health. The sequenced sample consisted of blood.

CDR3 region: CASSALKDEQYF. CDR3 in DNA: TGTGCCAGCTCAGCTCTCAAGGACGAGCAGTACTTC. The chain employs TRBV18 and TRBJ2-7, with D unclear. V lost 5 bases and J lost 5, with 10 bases in between. The CDR3 length is 12 residues. CDR1 is KGHSH, CDR2 LQKENI, per germline.